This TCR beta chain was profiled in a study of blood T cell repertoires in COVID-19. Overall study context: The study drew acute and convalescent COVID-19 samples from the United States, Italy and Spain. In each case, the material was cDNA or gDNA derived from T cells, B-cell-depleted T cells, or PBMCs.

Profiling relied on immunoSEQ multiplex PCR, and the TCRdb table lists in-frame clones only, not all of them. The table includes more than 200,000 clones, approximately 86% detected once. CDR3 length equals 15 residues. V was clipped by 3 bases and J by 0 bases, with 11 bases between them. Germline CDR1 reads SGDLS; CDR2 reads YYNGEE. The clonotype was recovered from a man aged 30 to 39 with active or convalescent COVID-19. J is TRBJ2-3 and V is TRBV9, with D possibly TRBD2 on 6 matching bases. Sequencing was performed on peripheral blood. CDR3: CASSAGVTSTDTQYF. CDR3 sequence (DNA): TGTGCCAGCAGCGCGGGGGTCACTAGCACAGATACGCAGTATTTT.